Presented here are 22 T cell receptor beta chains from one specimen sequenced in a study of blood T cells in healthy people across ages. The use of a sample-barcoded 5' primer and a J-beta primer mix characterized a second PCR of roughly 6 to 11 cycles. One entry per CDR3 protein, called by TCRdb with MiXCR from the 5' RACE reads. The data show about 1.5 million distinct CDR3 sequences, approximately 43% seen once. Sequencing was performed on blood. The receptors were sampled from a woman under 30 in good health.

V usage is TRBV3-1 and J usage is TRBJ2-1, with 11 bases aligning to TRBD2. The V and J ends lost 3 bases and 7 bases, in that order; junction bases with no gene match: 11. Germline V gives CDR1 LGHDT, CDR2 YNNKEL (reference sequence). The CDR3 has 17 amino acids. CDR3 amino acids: CASSHLAGGSGGNEQFF. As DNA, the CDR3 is TGTGCCAGCAGCCATCTAGCGGGGGGTTCAGGAGGGAATGAGCAGTTCTTC.

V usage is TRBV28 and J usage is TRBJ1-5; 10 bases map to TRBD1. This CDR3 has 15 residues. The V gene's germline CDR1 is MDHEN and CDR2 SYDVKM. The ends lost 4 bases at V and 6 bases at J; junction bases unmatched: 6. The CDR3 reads CASSSDRGQGQPQHF. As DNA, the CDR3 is TGTGCCAGCAGTTCCGACAGGGGGCAGGGTCAGCCCCAGCATTTT.

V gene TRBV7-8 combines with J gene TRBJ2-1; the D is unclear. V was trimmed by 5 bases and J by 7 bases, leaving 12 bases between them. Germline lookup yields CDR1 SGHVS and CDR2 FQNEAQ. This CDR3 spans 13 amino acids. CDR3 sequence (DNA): TGTGCCAGCAGCCCAAACACGGCGAATGAGCAGTTCTTC. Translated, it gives CASSPNTANEQFF.

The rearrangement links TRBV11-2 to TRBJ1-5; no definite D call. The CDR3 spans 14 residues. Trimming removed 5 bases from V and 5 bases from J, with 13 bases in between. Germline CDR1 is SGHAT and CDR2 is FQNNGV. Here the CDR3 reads CASSRGRTDQPQHF. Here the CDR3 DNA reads TGTGCCAGCAGCAGAGGACGGACGGATCAGCCCCAGCATTTT.

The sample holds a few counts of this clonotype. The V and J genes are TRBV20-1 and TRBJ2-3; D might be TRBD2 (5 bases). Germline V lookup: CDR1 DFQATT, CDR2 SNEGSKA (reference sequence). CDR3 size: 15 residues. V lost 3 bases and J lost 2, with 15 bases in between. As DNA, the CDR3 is TGCAGTGCTAGTCTCCTGGACTTTATCACAGATACGCAGTATTTT. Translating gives CSASLLDFITDTQYF.

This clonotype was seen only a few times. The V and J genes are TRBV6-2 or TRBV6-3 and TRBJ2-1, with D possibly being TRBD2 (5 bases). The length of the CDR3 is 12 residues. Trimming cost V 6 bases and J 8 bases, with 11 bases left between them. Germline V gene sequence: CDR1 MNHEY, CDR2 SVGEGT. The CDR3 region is CASSPRGYEQFF. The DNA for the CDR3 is TGTGCCAGCAGCCCTAGAGGGTATGAGCAGTTCTTC.

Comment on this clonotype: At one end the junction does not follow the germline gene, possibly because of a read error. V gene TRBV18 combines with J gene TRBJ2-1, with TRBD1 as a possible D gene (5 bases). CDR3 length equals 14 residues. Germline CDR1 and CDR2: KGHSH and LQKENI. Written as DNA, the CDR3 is TGTGCCAGCCCACCGACCAGGGATTCCAATGAGCAGTTCTTC. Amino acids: CASPPTRDSNEQFF.

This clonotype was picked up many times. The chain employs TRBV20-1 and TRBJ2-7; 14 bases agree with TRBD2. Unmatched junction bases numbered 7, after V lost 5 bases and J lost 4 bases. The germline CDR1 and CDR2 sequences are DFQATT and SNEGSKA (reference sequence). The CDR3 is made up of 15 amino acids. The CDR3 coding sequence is TGCAGTGCTGTCCCGGGACTAGCGGGAGAATACGAGCAGTACTTC. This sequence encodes CSAVPGLAGEYEQYF.

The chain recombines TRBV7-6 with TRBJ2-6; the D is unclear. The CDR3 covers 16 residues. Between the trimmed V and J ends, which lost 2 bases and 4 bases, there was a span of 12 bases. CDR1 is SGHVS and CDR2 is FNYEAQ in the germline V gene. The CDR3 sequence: CASSLRNVPGANVLTF. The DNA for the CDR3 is TGTGCCAGCAGCTTAAGGAATGTCCCCGGGGCCAACGTCCTGACTTTC.

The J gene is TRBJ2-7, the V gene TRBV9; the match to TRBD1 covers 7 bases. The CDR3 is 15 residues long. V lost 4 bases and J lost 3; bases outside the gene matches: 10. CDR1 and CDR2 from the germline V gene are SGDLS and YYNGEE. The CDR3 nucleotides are TGTGCCAGCAGCCCTGAGGGGGCAGATTACTACGAGCAGTACTTC. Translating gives CASSPEGADYYEQYF.

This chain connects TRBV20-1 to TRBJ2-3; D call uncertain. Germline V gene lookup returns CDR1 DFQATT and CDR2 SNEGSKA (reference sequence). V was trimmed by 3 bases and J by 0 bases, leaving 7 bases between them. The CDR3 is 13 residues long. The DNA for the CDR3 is TGCAGTGCTAGCCTAAGAAGCACAGATACGCAGTATTTT. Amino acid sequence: CSASLRSTDTQYF.

The chain's CDR3 is CASSSRDRGNAYEQYF. The DNA of the CDR3 is TGTGCCAGCAGTTCAAGGGACAGGGGGAACGCCTACGAGCAGTACTTC. The chain recombines TRBV27 with TRBJ2-7, with 11 bases fitting TRBD1. The CDR3 is made up of 16 amino acids. V was pared by 4 bases and J by 2 bases, with 7 bases of the junction left unmatched. Germline CDR1 is MNHEY and CDR2 is SMNVEV (reference sequence).

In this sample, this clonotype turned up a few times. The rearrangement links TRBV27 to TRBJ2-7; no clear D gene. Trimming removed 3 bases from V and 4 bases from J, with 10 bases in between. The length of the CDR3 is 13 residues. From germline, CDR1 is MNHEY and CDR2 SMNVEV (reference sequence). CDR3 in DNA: TGTGCCAGCAGTTTCGCAGCCGGTTACGAGCAGTACTTC. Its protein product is CASSFAAGYEQYF.

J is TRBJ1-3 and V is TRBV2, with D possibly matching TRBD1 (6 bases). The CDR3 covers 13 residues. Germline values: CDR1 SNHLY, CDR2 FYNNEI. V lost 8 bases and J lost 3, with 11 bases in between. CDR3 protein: CASHRGRGNTIYF. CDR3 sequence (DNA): TGTGCCAGCCACCGGGGGCGTGGAAACACCATATATTTT.

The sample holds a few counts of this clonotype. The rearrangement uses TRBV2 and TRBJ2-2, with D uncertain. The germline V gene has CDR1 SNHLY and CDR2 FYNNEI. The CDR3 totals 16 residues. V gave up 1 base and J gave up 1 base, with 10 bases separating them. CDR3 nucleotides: TGTGCCAGCAGTGAAGGGCCCCTAAGGAACACCGGGGAGCTGTTTTTT. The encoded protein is CASSEGPLRNTGELFF.

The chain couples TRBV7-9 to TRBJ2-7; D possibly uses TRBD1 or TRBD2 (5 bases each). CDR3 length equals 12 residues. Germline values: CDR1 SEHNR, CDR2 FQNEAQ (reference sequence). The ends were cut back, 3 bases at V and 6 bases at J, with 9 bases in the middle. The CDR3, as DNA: TGTGCCAGCAGCTTGAGGGACCCCGAGCAGTACTTC. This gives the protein CASSLRDPEQYF. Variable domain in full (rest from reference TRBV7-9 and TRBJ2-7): DTGVSQNPRHKITKRGQNVTFRCDPISEHNRLYWYRQTLGQGPEFLTYFQNEAQLEKSRLLSDRFSAERPKGSFSTLEIQRTEQGDSAMYLCASSLRDPEQYFGPGTRLTVT.

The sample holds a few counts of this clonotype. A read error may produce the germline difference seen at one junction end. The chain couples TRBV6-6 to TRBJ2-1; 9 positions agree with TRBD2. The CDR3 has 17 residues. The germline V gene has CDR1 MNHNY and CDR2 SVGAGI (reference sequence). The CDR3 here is CASNYLLASGIVDEQFF. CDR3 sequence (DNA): TGTGCCAGCAATTACCTTCTTGCTAGCGGGATAGTAGATGAGCAGTTCTTC.

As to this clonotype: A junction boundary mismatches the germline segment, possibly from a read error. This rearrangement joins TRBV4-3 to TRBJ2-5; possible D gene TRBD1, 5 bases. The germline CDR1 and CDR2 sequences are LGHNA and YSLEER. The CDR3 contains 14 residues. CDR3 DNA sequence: TGCACCAGCAGCCAAGATCGAAGGGGTGAGACCCAGTACTTC. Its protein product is CTSSQDRRGETQYF.

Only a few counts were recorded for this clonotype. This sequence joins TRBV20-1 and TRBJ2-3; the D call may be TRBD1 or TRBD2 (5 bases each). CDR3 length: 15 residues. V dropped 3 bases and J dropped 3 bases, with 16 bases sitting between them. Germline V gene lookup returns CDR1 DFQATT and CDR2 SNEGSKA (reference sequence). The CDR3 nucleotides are TGCAGTGCTAGTCCCCCGACGGGACGAACAGATACGCAGTATTTT. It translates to CSASPPTGRTDTQYF.

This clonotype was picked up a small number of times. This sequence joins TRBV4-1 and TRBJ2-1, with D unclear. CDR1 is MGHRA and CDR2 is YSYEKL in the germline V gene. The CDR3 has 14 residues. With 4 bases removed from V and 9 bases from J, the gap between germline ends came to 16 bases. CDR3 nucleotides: TGCGCCAGCAGCCGGCTCCAGGTTTCGGGTGAGCAGTTCTTC. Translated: CASSRLQVSGEQFF.

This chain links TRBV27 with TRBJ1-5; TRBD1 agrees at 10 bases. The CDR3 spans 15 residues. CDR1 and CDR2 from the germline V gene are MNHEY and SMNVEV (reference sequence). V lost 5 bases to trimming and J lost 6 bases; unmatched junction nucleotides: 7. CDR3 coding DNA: TGTGCCAGCAGTCGGGGACAGGGGTATGTTCAGCCCCAGCATTTT. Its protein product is CASSRGQGYVQPQHF.

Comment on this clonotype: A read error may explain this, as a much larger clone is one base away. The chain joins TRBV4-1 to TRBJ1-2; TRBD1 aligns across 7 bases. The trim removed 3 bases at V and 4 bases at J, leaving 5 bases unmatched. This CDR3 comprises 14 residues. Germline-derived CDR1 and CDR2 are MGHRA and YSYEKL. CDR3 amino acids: CASSQAQGTYGYTF. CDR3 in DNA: TGCGCCAGCAGCCAGGCACAGGGGACCTATGGCTACACCTTC.